This T cell receptor beta chain is from a study of T cell repertoires in cytomegalovirus infection. Study conclusions and caveats: Cumulative public TCR beta family frequency identified CMV carriers with the relevant HLA.

Trimming left V 0 bases short and J 5 bases short, with 13 bases between. CDR1 is SNHLY and CDR2 is FYNNEI in the germline V gene. The length of the CDR3 is 15 residues. TCRdb re-called the reads with MiXCR, one entry per CDR3 protein. The sample lists approximately 500,000 distinct CDR3 sequences; approximately 15% were seen once. With respect to this clonotype: Its antigen is undetermined.

The sequenced sample consisted of CD8+ T cells from PBMCs. This TCR was recovered from a human donor in good health (CMV status not recorded). Some clones in this sample may be carry-over from other donors' samples. V usage is TRBV2 and J usage is TRBJ1-1; the D is unclear. For the CDR3, the DNA is TGTGCCAGCAGTGAAGCGGACGGAGCTGTAACTGAAGCTTTCTTT. It yields the protein CASSEADGAVTEAFF. The full variable domain, with the rest looked up from reference TRBV2 and TRBJ1-1, is EPEVTQTPSHQVTQMGQEVILRCVPISNHLYFYWYRQILGQKVEFLVSFYNNEISEKSEIFDDQFSVERPDGSNFTLKIRSTKLEDSAMYFCASSEADGAVTEAFFGQGTRLTVV.